This T cell receptor beta chain stems from a study of cytomegalovirus exposure and HLA in healthy donors. The CDR3 runs to 14 residues. The PCR made use of 60 Vbeta and 13 Jbeta primers. Method: immunoSEQ multiplex PCR; TCRdb's copy keeps in-frame clones and lacks some. The sample includes some 170,000 clones, roughly four fifths of them seen just once. On this clone: Antigen unknown.

Study results and limitations: The likely explanation for a cluster of highly shared sequence variants was sequencing artifact. Later on, an analysis found that several of the most significant clusters appeared to be linked to common viral pathogens, which included parvovirus B19.

This TCR came from a man aged 50 to 59 in good health and CMV-seropositive. The sequencing input was PBMCs. The V call is TRBV21-1, the J call TRBJ2-7; the D call in the table, TRBD1, was not verified against the DNA. TRBV21-1 constitutes a pseudogene. In DNA form, the CDR3 reads TGTGCCAGCAAGATACGGACAGGGGCCCACGAGCAGTACTTC. This codes for CASKIRTGAHEQYF.